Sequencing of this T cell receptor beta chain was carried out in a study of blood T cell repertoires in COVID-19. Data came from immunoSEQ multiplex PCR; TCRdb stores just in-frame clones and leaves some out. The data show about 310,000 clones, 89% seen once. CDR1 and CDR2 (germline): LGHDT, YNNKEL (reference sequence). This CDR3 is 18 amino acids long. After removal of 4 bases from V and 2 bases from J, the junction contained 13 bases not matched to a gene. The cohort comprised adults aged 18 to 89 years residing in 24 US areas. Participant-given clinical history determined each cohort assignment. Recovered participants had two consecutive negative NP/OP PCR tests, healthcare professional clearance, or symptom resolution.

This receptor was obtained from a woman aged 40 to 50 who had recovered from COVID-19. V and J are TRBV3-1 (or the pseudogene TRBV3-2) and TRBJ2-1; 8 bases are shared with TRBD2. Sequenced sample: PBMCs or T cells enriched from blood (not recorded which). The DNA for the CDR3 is TGTGCCAGCAGCCGAGGTAATAGCGGGGTTGTTCCCTACAATGAGCAGTTCTTC. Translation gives CASSRGNSGVVPYNEQFF.